This entry describes one T cell receptor (beta chain). Its antigen is not yet known. Per-nucleotide qualities are absent, and no much larger clonotype sits a single base away. This sample was sequenced with an Illumina HiSeq 2500. Quantitative 5'-RACE with molecular barcodes was used to prepare TCR beta libraries. The authors' analysis ran thus. A new computational method based on a probabilistic model of VDJ rearrangement was used to identify disease-linked TCR variants. TCRdb took the public reads, trimmed them with fastp at Q25, ran MiXCR for clone calling and kept in-frame beta chains. Rows are combined by CDR3 protein, so each entry shows the most common genes and DNA. The V and J calls here are based on TCRdb, not the publication. This sample comprises over 600,000 distinct CDR3 sequences, under 20% of them detected only once. Under 20% of the sample is taken by the ten largest. The germline V gene encodes CDR1 MNHNS and CDR2 SASEGT. From cysteine to phenylalanine, the CDR3 is 14 amino acids long. The read is trimmed to its CDR3 DNA, 42 bases read in frame from base 1. After removal of 5 bases from V and 4 bases from J, the junction retains 7 bases not matched to a gene.

The data belong to a study of CD8 T cells in ankylosing spondylitis (dated by TCRdb to about 2017). Broadly, across the study: To find TCR variants linked to disease, the study profiled T cell receptor beta repertoires in ankylosing spondylitis patients and healthy donors. The whole study cohort included 108 healthy donors and 20 to 25 ankylosing spondylitis patients. Samples of peripheral blood were taken, and for ankylosing spondylitis patients, synovial fluid was collected as well.

The research as a whole found: Some of the motif variants had been reported before in the synovial fluid and blood of reactive arthritis patients, a finding that suggests common disease-initiation mechanisms. Blood from ankylosing spondylitis patients appeared to be characterized by a TCR beta motif composed of eight or nine highly homologous amino acid variants. The disease-linked clones had a CD8+ phenotype and were found at relatively low frequencies in peripheral blood. According to the report, matched synovial fluid samples from ankylosing spondylitis patients were significantly enriched for the disease-linked clones.

This receptor chain uses TRBV6-1 and TRBJ1-1, and 7 junction bases match TRBD1. Sequencing was done on a sample of blood, either unsorted or a sorted T cell fraction (not recorded which). The clonotype comes from a male donor with ankylosing spondylitis. The CDR3 sequence is CASSMMTGSTEAFF. The nucleotides are TGTGCCAGCAGTATGATGACAGGGAGCACTGAAGCTTTCTTT.